These 12 T cell receptor beta chains share one sample of origin, sequenced in a study of human T cells and chemical hapten exposure. Time point in this sample: patch test 2, 6 weeks after DPC sensitization. The treatment was: therapeutic diphenylcyclopropenone sensitization with weekly scalp DPC. TCRdb passed the RACE reads through MiXCR, listing each CDR3 protein once. The sample lists some 96,000 distinct CDR3 sequences; 9.3% were seen once. The specimen comprised whole blood, sampled in connection with sensitization to the hapten diphenylcyclopropenone (DPC). These receptors came from a woman between 35 and 50 years old with alopecia areata. Some clones in this sample may be carry-over from other donors' samples.

This clonotype has more than one count but fewer than ten. The gene calls are TRBV11-3 and TRBJ2-1; 9 bases match TRBD2. The CDR3 totals 13 residues. Trimming cost V 6 bases and J 9 bases; bases outside gene matches: 6. Germline V gene sequence: CDR1 SGHNT, CDR2 YENEEA. Here the CDR3 DNA reads TGTGCCAGCAGGTCTAGCGGGAATAGTGAGCAGTTCTTC. It specifies CASRSSGNSEQFF.

In its sample, this clonotype was seen a few times. The chain combines TRBV6-2 or TRBV6-3 with TRBJ1-1; TRBD1 matches 8 bases. Germline-derived CDR1 and CDR2 are MNHEY and SVGEGT. V lost 6 bases, J lost 6 bases, and 6 bases stayed unmatched. CDR3 length: 13 amino acids. The CDR3 DNA follows: TGTGCCAGCAGGTTTACAGGGGGGTCTGAAGCTTTCTTT. The encoded protein is CASRFTGGSEAFF.

This clonotype was found many times. The rearrangement joins TRBV6-5 to TRBJ1-2; TRBD1 might be the D (6 bases). V was cut by 0 bases and J by 8 bases, with 13 bases left in between. Germline loops: CDR1 MNHEY, CDR2 SVGAGI. The CDR3 runs 14 residues. This CDR3 is CASSYSTGIGGYTF. For the CDR3, the DNA is TGTGCCAGCAGTTACTCAACAGGGATTGGCGGCTACACCTTC.

The V and J genes are TRBV7-9 and TRBJ2-7; perhaps TRBD2 as D (5 bases). CDR1 is SEHNR and CDR2 is FQNEAQ in the germline V gene (reference sequence). This CDR3 has 13 amino acids. V was trimmed by 5 bases and J by 4 bases, leaving 12 bases between them. CDR3 DNA: TGTGCCAGCAGCCTCCCCACTAGATACGAGCAGTACTTC. This codes for CASSLPTRYEQYF. The entire variable domain, with the rest obtained from reference TRBV7-9 and TRBJ2-7, is as follows: DTGVSQNPRHKITKRGQNVTFRCDPISEHNRLYWYRQTLGQGPEFLTYFQNEAQLEKSRLLSDRFSAERPKGSFSTLEIQRTEQGDSAMYLCASSLPTRYEQYFGPGTRLTVT.

The sample holds one count of this clonotype. The V call is TRBV28, the J call TRBJ2-3; D remains ambiguous. Germline V CDR1 and CDR2: MDHEN, SYDVKM. Between the trimmed V and J ends, which lost 4 bases and 1 base, there was a span of 12 bases. CDR3 length: 15 residues. The CDR3 DNA reads as TGTGCCAGCAGTTCGGCGACCCGACGCACAGATACGCAGTATTTT. This codes for CASSSATRRTDTQYF.

About this clonotype itself: This may arise from a read error, as a much more abundant clone is one base away. The chain is built from TRBV5-4 and TRBJ2-3; 7 positions agree with TRBD2. V trimming: 2 bases; J trimming: 5 bases; junction bases outside the gene matches: 2. CDR1 and CDR2 from the germline V gene are SGHNT and YYREEE (reference sequence). CDR3 length: 13 residues. In DNA form, the CDR3 reads TGTGCCAGCAGCTTTCGGGGGGAAGATACGCAGTATTTT. It yields the protein CASSFRGEDTQYF.

The table lists this clonotype with a few counts. V is TRBV28 and J is TRBJ2-4; D perhaps matches TRBD2 (5 bases). V shed 2 bases and J shed 9 bases, with 11 bases lying between them. The CDR3 has 13 residues. Germline CDR1 reads MDHEN; CDR2 reads SYDVKM. The CDR3 nucleotides are TGTGCCAGCAGTTTAACGCCTAGCTCCATTCAGTACTTC. Translated, it gives CASSLTPSSIQYF.

Here the CDR3 reads CASSSIGVDTIYF. The CDR3 DNA reads TGTGCCAGCAGCTCAATTGGTGTTGACACCATATATTTT. The rearrangement joins TRBV7-2 to TRBJ1-3; D is unresolved. This CDR3 region has 13 residues. The germline gives CDR1 SGHTA, CDR2 FQGNSA. The ends were cut back, 4 bases at V and 8 bases at J, with 12 bases in the middle.

In this sample, this clonotype turned up once. The genes are TRBV29-1 and TRBJ2-1, with TRBD2 matching 8 bases. V shed 7 bases, J shed 0 bases, and the junction held 11 bases outside the gene matches. In germline, CDR1 is SQVTM, CDR2 ANQGSEA. This CDR3 has 16 residues. CDR3 nucleotides: TGCAGCGCCGAAATTAATAGCGGGAACTCCTACAATGAGCAGTTCTTC. Amino acid sequence: CSAEINSGNSYNEQFF.

The chain links TRBV6-6 to TRBJ2-2; D unclear. This CDR3 has 13 residues. Germline V CDR1 and CDR2: MNHNY, SVGAGI (reference sequence). V lost 2 bases and J 2 bases, leaving 3 bases between the germline ends. CDR3 DNA: TGTGCCAGCAGTTACGATAACACCGGGGAGCTGTTTTTT. Translated, it gives CASSYDNTGELFF.

The table lists this clonotype with a few counts. The rearrangement links TRBV20-1 to TRBJ2-1; tentative D call: TRBD1 (6 bases). CDR1 and CDR2 (germline): DFQATT, SNEGSKA (reference sequence). CDR3 length: 13 amino acids. V lost 6 bases and J 9 bases, leaving 18 bases between the germline ends. CDR3 coding DNA: TGCAGTGCAACAGGGACACCCAATGGTGAGCAGTTCTTC. It encodes CSATGTPNGEQFF.

There are many counts of this clonotype. The DNA for the CDR3 is TGTGCCAGCAACCGACAGAGCAATCAGCCCCAGCATTTT. Translated, it gives CASNRQSNQPQHF. The genes are TRBV28 and TRBJ1-5, with D perhaps matching TRBD1 (5 bases). The CDR3 is made up of 13 amino acids. Deletions cut 7 bases from V and 1 base from J, with 8 bases between. Germline CDR1 reads MDHEN; CDR2 reads SYDVKM.